This entry lists 21 T cell receptor beta chains sequenced from one sample in a study of control samples from healthy donors and cancer patients. Here immunoSEQ multiplex PCR was the method, and the copy in TCRdb shows in-frame clones only, minus some. The sample has 77,000 or so clones, around 92% seen once. Sequences were obtained from blood. These receptors were taken from a man aged 30 to 45 in good health.

The chain uses TRBV5-1 and TRBJ2-2, with TRBD1 matching 7 bases. The CDR3 has 17 residues. Germline V gene lookup returns CDR1 SGHRS and CDR2 YFSETQ. With V trimmed by 4 bases and J by 5 bases, 14 bases remained unmatched. In nucleotides, the CDR3 is TGCGCCAGCAGCGACGGCAGGGACAGCCGTGGGACCGGGGAGCTGTTTTTT. Its protein is CASSDGRDSRGTGELFF.

V is TRBV6-5 and J is TRBJ2-7; D remains unclear. The length of the CDR3 is 13 residues. The V and J ends lost 6 bases and 5 bases respectively, with 14 bases between them. Germline loops: CDR1 MNHEY, CDR2 SVGAGI. CDR3 coding DNA: TGTGCCAGCAGCCGCCTAGGGCTCAACGAGCAGTACTTC. Residues: CASSRLGLNEQYF.

CDR3 sequence: CAWSRGGSNQPQHF. Written as DNA, the CDR3 is TGTGCCTGGAGTAGAGGGGGTAGTAATCAGCCCCAGCATTTT. The chain carries TRBV30 and TRBJ1-5; D is perhaps TRBD1 (6 bases). The CDR3 runs 14 residues. The germline V and J ends were trimmed by 2 bases and 4 bases, with 12 bases remaining between them. Germline V gives CDR1 GTSNPN, CDR2 SVGIG (reference sequence).

The V gene is TRBV7-2, the J gene TRBJ2-5; no definite D call. V lost 2 bases and J 5 bases, leaving 9 bases between the germline ends. Germline V gene sequence: CDR1 SGHTA, CDR2 FQGNSA. This CDR3 is built from 13 residues. The CDR3 sequence is CASSLSKTETQYF. In DNA, the CDR3 is TGTGCCAGCAGCTTAAGTAAGACGGAGACCCAGTACTTC.

The CDR3 reads CASSGETGAFYGYTF. Here the CDR3 DNA reads TGTGCCAGCAGTGGTGAGACAGGTGCTTTCTATGGCTACACCTTC. This chain links TRBV2 with TRBJ1-2, with D tentatively TRBD1 (6 bases). With 4 bases removed from V and 4 bases from J, the gap between germline ends came to 16 bases. CDR1 SNHLY and CDR2 FYNNEI come from the germline V gene. The CDR3 is made up of 15 amino acids.

The chain is built from TRBV4-1 and TRBJ1-5; D not resolved. V dropped 5 bases and J dropped 1 base, with 12 bases sitting between them. The CDR3 sequence is 15 residues long. CDR1 and CDR2 from the germline V gene are MGHRA and YSYEKL. CDR3 sequence reads: CASSWLAESNQPQHF. The CDR3 nucleotides read TGCGCCAGCAGCTGGTTGGCGGAGAGCAATCAGCCCCAGCATTTT.

The rearrangement joins TRBV7-2 to TRBJ1-5; 7 bases are a match to TRBD1. The V segment lost 4 bases and the J segment 5 bases; nucleotides outside the gene matches: 5. There are 14 residues in the CDR3. Germline CDR1 SGHTA, CDR2 FQGNSA. The CDR3: CASSSGQLHQPQHF. The DNA of the CDR3 is TGTGCCAGCAGCTCGGGACAGCTTCATCAGCCCCAGCATTTT.

CDR3 DNA: TGTGCCAGCTCACAACGGACAGGGGGAGACACCGGGGAGCTGTTTTTT. The encoded protein is CASSQRTGGDTGELFF. The rearrangement links TRBV18 to TRBJ2-2, with TRBD1 identical over 10 bases. Germline-derived CDR1 and CDR2 are KGHSH and LQKENI. This CDR3 region has 16 residues. After removal of 4 bases from V and 3 bases from J, the junction contained 5 bases not matched to a gene.

The chain has TRBV20-1 and TRBJ2-1; D is undetermined. Germline V gene data show CDR1 as DFQATT and CDR2 as SNEGSKA (reference sequence). The CDR3 is 11 amino acids. V lost 6 bases to trimming and J lost 5 bases, with 8 bases between them. CDR3 nucleotides: TGCAGTGCAATGGAGAACAATGAGCAGTTCTTC. Its protein is CSAMENNEQFF.

The V call is TRBV28, the J call TRBJ1-5; D might be TRBD1 (5 bases). Trimming took off 6 bases at V and 1 base at J, with 10 bases between the two ends. The length of the CDR3 is 14 residues. The germline CDR1 and CDR2 sequences are MDHEN and SYDVKM. The CDR3 nucleotides read TGTGCCAGCAGGCGGGACGCGAGCAATCAGCCCCAGCATTTT. It yields the protein CASRRDASNQPQHF.

The V and J genes are TRBV28 and TRBJ1-5; TRBD1 agrees at 8 bases. V shed 7 bases and J 5 bases; nucleotides not matched to a gene: 10. Germline CDR1 MDHEN, CDR2 SYDVKM. CDR3 size: 15 residues. The CDR3 region has the DNA TGTGCCAGCAATACAGGGGGGAGAGTCGATCAGCCCCAGCATTTT. It yields the protein CASNTGGRVDQPQHF.

J is TRBJ2-5 and V is TRBV7-6, with D unresolved. Germline V CDR1 and CDR2: SGHVS, FNYEAQ. The CDR3 has 15 amino acids. With 2 bases removed from V and 5 bases from J, the gap between germline ends came to 15 bases. DNA of the CDR3: TGTGCCAGCAGCTTATTGACGGGTTTTGGGGAGACCCAGTACTTC. As protein: CASSLLTGFGETQYF.

The chain has TRBV2 and TRBJ2-2; D perhaps matches TRBD2 (5 bases). CDR1 is SNHLY, CDR2 FYNNEI, per germline. V shed 0 bases and J shed 5 bases, with 16 bases lying between them. This CDR3 region has 17 residues. CDR3 DNA sequence: TGTGCCAGCAGTGAAGCGCGATCGGGAACTGAGACCGGGGAGCTGTTTTTT. Translating gives CASSEARSGTETGELFF.

V usage is TRBV5-1 and J usage is TRBJ2-3; D is possibly TRBD1 or TRBD2 (5 bases each). There are 15 residues in the CDR3. With 1 base removed from V and 4 bases from J, the gap between germline ends came to 13 bases. Germline lookup yields CDR1 SGHRS and CDR2 YFSETQ. The CDR3 bases are TGCGCCAGCAGCTTGTGGGACCCAAATCCAGATACGCAGTATTTT. Translated: CASSLWDPNPDTQYF.

This rearrangement joins TRBV3-1 (or the pseudogene TRBV3-2) to TRBJ1-2, with D possibly TRBD1 on 5 matching bases. The CDR3 consists of 15 residues. V was trimmed by 2 bases and J by 8 bases, leaving 18 bases between them. CDR1 and CDR2 from the germline V gene are LGHDT and YNNKEL (reference sequence). The CDR3 nucleotides are TGTGCCAGCAGCCAAAGGGGAGGGGTGGTATCGGGCTACACCTTC. Encoded protein: CASSQRGGVVSGYTF.

This clone showed up just once. This chain uses TRBV5-6 with TRBJ1-3; D is undetermined. V shed 5 bases and J shed 0 bases, with 15 bases lying between them. Germline-derived CDR1 and CDR2 are SGHDT and YYEEEE. This CDR3 comprises 16 residues. CDR3 coding DNA: TGTGCCAGCAGTCTTAGTCCCATAAACTCTGGAAACACCATATATTTT. Its protein is CASSLSPINSGNTIYF.

The rearrangement uses TRBV6-6 and TRBJ1-1; 7 bases align to TRBD1. The V segment lost 6 bases and the J segment 6 bases; nucleotides outside the gene matches: 10. The germline CDR1 and CDR2 sequences are MNHNY and SVGAGI (reference sequence). CDR3 length: 14 residues. CDR3 loop: CASRPARQGAEAFF. Here the CDR3 DNA reads TGTGCCAGCAGGCCAGCACGCCAGGGGGCTGAAGCTTTCTTT.

This sequence joins TRBV5-1 and TRBJ1-1; 7 bases fit TRBD1. The V segment lost 4 bases and the J segment 1 base; nucleotides outside the gene matches: 4. From germline, CDR1 is SGHRS and CDR2 YFSETQ. The CDR3 length is 14 residues. The CDR3 protein is CASSTQGGNTEAFF. CDR3 sequence (DNA): TGCGCCAGCAGCACGCAGGGGGGGAACACTGAAGCTTTCTTT.

With regard to this clone: The junction does not match germline at one end; this may be a read error. The chain employs TRBV5-1 and TRBJ2-7; D ambiguous. This CDR3 spans 11 amino acids. Germline assignment: CDR1 SGHRS and CDR2 YFSETQ. The CDR3 protein is CASTGNRLPHF. CDR3 nucleotide sequence: TGCGCCAGCACGGGTAACCGCCTACCGCACTTC.

V is TRBV19 and J is TRBJ2-2; 7 nucleotides match TRBD1. Losses at the gene ends were 10 bases for V and 1 base for J; bases not matched to a gene: 3. Per germline, CDR1 LNHDA and CDR2 SQIVND (reference sequence). The length of the CDR3 is 13 residues. The CDR3 bases are TGTGCCACCGACAGGGAGAACACCGGGGAGCTGTTTTTT. Encoded protein: CATDRENTGELFF. The variable domain in full, completed from reference TRBV19 and TRBJ2-2, reads DGGITQSPKYLFRKEGQNVTLSCEQNLNHDAMYWYRQDPGQGLRLIYYSQIVNDFQKGDIAEGYSVSREKKESFPLTVTSAQKNPTAFYLCATDRENTGELFFGEGSRLTVL.

V usage is TRBV3-1 (or the pseudogene TRBV3-2) and J usage is TRBJ2-7; D may match TRBD1 or TRBD2 (6 bases each). The germline V gene has CDR1 LGHDT and CDR2 YNNKEL (reference sequence). V was trimmed by 0 bases and J by 3 bases, leaving 18 bases between them. The CDR3 has 17 amino acids. The DNA of the CDR3 is TGTGCCAGCAGCCAAGATTTATCTGTGGAGGGACACTACGAGCAGTACTTC. Translating it yields CASSQDLSVEGHYEQYF.